This TCR beta chain was recorded in a study of blood T cell repertoires in COVID-19. Study-level background: Acute and convalescent COVID-19 specimens originated in the United States, Italy and Spain. The analysed material was cDNA or gDNA that came from T cells, B-cell-depleted T cells, or PBMCs.

In the original processing: The authors estimated nucleated cell counts from reference gene primer amplification. Measured with immunoSEQ multiplex PCR; TCRdb has only the in-frame clones, and not every one. Clone size and V and J calls were adopted from that table, with D and trimming inferred from the DNA. The data show over 200,000 clones, less than 90% seen once. Germline V CDR1 and CDR2: SGDLS, YYNGEE. The CDR3 consists of 14 residues. Unmatched junction bases numbered 7, after V lost 4 bases and J lost 7 bases. Sample: peripheral blood. The rearrangement joins TRBV9 to TRBJ2-2; TRBD2 matches 7 bases. The TCR comes from a man in his fifties or sixties who had recovered from COVID-19. In nucleotides, the CDR3 is TGTGCCAGCAGCCCGCTAGCGGTCGACGGGGAGCTGTTTTTT. The encoded protein is CASSPLAVDGELFF.